This TCR beta chain was documented in a study of shared clonotypes between healthy human individuals. TCRdb's table, derived via immunoSEQ multiplex PCR, lists solely in-frame clones and lacks some. Among about 1 million clones, about 76% were seen once, and the ten largest hold approximately 1.5%. The CDR3 covers 13 residues. CDR1 is SGHTA and CDR2 is FQGNSA in the germline V gene. Trimming took off 1 base at V and 7 bases at J, with 7 bases between the two ends. Sequencing used memory CD4+ T cells sorted from blood. The subset is: CD45RA-negative fraction. The receptor's source is a young man in good health. The rearrangement links TRBV7-2 to TRBJ1-4, with unresolved D. The CDR3 reads CASSLVRIEKLFF. CDR3 nucleotide sequence: TGTGCCAGCAGCTTAGTTAGGATTGAAAAACTGTTTTTT.